This TCR beta chain was documented in a study of cytomegalovirus exposure and HLA in healthy donors. Germline V lookup: CDR1 WNHNN, CDR2 SYGVQD (reference sequence). V was trimmed by 2 bases and J by 7 bases, leaving 14 bases between them. This CDR3 is built from 15 residues. The PCR employed 60 Vbeta primers together with 13 Jbeta primers. Some clones are missing from TCRdb's copy, which holds only in-frame ones; the method was immunoSEQ multiplex PCR. This sample has about 200,000 clones, with 65% to 85% found just once. The receptor was isolated from a man aged 50 to 60 in good health and CMV-seronegative. The chain recombines TRBV10-1 with TRBJ2-2; a weak D match, TRBD2 (7 bases). Sequenced: PBMCs. CDR3 sequence reads: CASSEAGATGGELFF. In DNA form, the CDR3 reads TGCGCCAGCAGTGAGGCGGGGGCGACGGGCGGGGAGCTGTTTTTT.